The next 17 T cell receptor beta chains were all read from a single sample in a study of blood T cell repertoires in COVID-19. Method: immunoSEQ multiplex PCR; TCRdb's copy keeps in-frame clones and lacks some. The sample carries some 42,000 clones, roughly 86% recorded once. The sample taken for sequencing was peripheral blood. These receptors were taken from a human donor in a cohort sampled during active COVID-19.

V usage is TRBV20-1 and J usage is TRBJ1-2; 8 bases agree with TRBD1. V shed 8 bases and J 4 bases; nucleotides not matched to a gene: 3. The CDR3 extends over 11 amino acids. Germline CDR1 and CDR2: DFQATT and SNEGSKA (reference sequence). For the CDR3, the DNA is TGCAGTACGGACAGGGCCTATGGCTACACCTTC. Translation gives CSTDRAYGYTF.

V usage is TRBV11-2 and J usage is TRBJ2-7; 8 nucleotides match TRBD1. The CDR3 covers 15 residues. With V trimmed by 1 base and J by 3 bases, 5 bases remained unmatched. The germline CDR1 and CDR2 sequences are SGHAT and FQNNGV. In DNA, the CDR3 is TGTGCCAGCAGCTTAGCGGGACAGGATTACTACGAGCAGTACTTC. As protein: CASSLAGQDYYEQYF. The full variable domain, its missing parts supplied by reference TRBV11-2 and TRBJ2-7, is EAGVAQSPRYKIIEKRQSVAFWCNPISGHATLYWYQQILGQGPKLLIQFQNNGVVDDSQLPKDRFSAERLKGVDSTLKIQPAKLEDSAVYLCASSLAGQDYYEQYFGPGTRLTVT.

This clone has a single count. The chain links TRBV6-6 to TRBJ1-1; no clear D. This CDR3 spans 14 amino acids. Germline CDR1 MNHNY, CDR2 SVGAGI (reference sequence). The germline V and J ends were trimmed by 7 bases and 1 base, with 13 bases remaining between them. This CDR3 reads CASTPYIPNTEAFF. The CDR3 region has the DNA TGTGCCAGCACCCCCTATATACCGAACACTGAAGCTTTCTTT.

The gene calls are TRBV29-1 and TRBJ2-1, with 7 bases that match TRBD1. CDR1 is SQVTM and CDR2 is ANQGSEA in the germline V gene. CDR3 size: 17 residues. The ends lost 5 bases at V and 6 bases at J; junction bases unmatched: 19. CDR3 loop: CSVQPFIGTVRFNEQFF. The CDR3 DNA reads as TGCAGCGTTCAACCCTTCATTGGGACAGTTAGATTCAATGAGCAGTTCTTC.

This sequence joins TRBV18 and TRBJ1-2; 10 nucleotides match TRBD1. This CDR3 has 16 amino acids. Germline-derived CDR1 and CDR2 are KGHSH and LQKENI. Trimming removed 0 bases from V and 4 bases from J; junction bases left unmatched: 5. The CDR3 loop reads CASSPPQGQGFYGYTF. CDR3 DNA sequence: TGTGCCAGCTCACCACCCCAGGGACAGGGGTTCTATGGCTACACCTTC.

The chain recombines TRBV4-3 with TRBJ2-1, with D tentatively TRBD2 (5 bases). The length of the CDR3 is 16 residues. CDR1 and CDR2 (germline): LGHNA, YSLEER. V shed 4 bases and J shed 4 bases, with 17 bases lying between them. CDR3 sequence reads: CASSPSSAPGYNEQFF. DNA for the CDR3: TGCGCCAGCAGCCCCAGTAGCGCTCCGGGATACAATGAGCAGTTCTTC.

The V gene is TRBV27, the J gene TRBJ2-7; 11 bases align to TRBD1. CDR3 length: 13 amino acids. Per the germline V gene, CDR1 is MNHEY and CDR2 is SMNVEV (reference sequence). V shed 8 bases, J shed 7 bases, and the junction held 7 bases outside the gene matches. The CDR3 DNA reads TGTGCCAGCCGATTGGACAGGGGGCGGGAGCAGTACTTC. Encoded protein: CASRLDRGREQYF.

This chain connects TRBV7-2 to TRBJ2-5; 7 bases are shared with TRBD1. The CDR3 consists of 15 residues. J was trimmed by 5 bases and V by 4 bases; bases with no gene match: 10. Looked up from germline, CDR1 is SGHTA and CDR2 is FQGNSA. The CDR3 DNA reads TGTGCCAGCAGCTCCGACAGGGTCCCAAGGGAGACCCAGTACTTC. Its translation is CASSSDRVPRETQYF.

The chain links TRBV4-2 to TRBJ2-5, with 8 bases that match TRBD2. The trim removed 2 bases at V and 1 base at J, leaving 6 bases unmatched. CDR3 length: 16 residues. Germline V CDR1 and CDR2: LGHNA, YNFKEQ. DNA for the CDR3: TGTGCCAGCAGCCAAAACCTTCTAGCGGGCCAAGAGACCCAGTACTTC. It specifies CASSQNLLAGQETQYF.

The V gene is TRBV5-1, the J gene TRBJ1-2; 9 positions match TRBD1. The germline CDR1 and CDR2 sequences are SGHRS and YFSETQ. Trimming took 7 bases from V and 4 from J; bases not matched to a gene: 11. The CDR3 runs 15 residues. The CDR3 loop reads CASRVTGGDFYGYTF. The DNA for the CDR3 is TGCGCCAGCCGGGTGACAGGGGGGGATTTCTATGGCTACACCTTC.

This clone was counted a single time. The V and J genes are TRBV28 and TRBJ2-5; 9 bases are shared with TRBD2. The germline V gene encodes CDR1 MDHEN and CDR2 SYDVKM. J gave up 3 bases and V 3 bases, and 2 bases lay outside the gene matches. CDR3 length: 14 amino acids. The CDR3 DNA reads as TGTGCCAGCAGTTTGCGACTAGCGGAAGAGACCCAGTACTTC. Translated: CASSLRLAEETQYF.

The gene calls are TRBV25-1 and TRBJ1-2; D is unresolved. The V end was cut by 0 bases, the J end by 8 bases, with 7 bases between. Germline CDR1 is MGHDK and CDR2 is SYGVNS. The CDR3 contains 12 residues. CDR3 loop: CASSEYSGGYTF. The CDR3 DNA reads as TGTGCCAGCAGTGAATATTCGGGGGGCTACACCTTC.

CDR3 sequence: CASSFIGTNTGELFF. CDR3 DNA sequence: TGTGCCAGCAGTTTTATCGGGACGAACACCGGGGAGCTGTTTTTT. The J gene is TRBJ2-2, the V gene TRBV27, with a possible D match to TRBD2 (5 bases). CDR3 size: 15 residues. CDR1 is MNHEY and CDR2 is SMNVEV in the germline V gene (reference sequence). Trimming removed 3 bases from V and 0 bases from J, with 8 bases in between.

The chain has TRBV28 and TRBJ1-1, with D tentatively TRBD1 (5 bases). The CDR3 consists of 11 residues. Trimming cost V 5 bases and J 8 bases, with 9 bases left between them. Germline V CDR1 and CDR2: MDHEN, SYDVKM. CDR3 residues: CASSPPGEAFF. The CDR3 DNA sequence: TGTGCCAGCAGTCCCCCAGGGGAAGCTTTCTTT.

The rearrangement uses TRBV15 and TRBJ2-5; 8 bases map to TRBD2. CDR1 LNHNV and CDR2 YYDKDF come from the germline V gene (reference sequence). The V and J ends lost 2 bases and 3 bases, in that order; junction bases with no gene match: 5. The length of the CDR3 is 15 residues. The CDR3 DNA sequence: TGTGCCACCAGCAGATCGCTAGCGGGCGAAGAGACCCAGTACTTC. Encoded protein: CATSRSLAGEETQYF.

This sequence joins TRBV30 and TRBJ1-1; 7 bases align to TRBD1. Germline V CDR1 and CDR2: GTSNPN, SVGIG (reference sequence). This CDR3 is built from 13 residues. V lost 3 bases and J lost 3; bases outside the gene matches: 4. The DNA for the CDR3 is TGTGCCTGGAGCGCTGACAGGGACACTGAAGCTTTCTTT. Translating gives CAWSADRDTEAFF.

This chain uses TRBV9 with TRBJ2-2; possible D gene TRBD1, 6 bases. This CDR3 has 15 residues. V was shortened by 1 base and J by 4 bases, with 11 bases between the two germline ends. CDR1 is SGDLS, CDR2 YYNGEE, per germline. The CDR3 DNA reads TGTGCCAGCAGCGTACAGGGGCAGGTCACCGGGGAGCTGTTTTTT. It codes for CASSVQGQVTGELFF.